A selection of T cell receptor beta chains follows, all from one sample in a study of beta chain features in type 1 diabetes. The table came from immunoSEQ multiplex PCR; TCRdb's copy has only in-frame clones and leaves some out. Among hundreds of thousands of clones listed, about an eighth were seen once. What was sequenced was naive CD4+ T cells from blood. The receptors come from a man aged 18 to 29 with type 1 diabetes. Each CDR3 is given with its conserved first and last residue. The order of the fields is J gene, V gene, D gene, clone size, CDR3 DNA, CDR3 protein. A D gene is named only where the DNA matches it firmly. Not all rows give a size; the values are once, few, many and, for expanded clones, a class.

TRBJ1-2,TRBV6-6,.,few,TGTGCCTCCCGGCGGGACGGAAACTATGGCTACACCTTC,CASRRDGNYGYTF
TRBJ2-2,TRBV7-9,.,.,TGTGCCAGCAGCGCCTTAACCGGGGAGCTGTTTTTT,CASSALTGELFF
TRBJ1-5,TRBV21-1,.,.,.,CASFGRGNQPQHF
TRBJ1-4,TRBV19,.,.,TGTGCCAGTAGTCCCCCCAGGGGTAATGAAAAACTGTTTTTT,CASSPPRGNEKLFF
TRBJ2-7,TRBV27,.,few,TGTGCCACCTTCTCGGACACCCTATACGAGCAGTACTTC,CATFSDTLYEQYF
TRBJ1-2,TRBV28,.,.,TGTGCCAGCAGTTTTCCCCCGGACCTAACTGGGGGCTACACCTTC,CASSFPPDLTGGYTF
TRBJ2-1,TRBV7-2,TRBD2,few,TGTGCCAGCAGCTGGACTAGCGGGGGCACCTACAATGAGCAGTTCTTC,CASSWTSGGTYNEQFF
TRBJ2-3,TRBV6-1,.,few,TGTGCCAGCCCGGGGCGCGGGACAGATACGCAGTATTTT,CASPGRGTDTQYF
TRBJ2-6,TRBV5-1,TRBD1,few,TGCGCCAGCAGACTGACAGGGGACTCTGGGGCCAACGTCCTGACTTTC,CASRLTGDSGANVLTF
TRBJ2-2,TRBV23-1,.,few,TGCGCCAGCAGTCAATCGAGGCTAACCGGGGAGCTGTTTTTT,CASSQSRLTGELFF
TRBJ2-1,TRBV25-1,TRBD2,few,TGTGCCAGCAGTGTCCCTGGGGGTAGCGGGGAGCAGTTCTTC,CASSVPGGSGEQFF
TRBJ2-5,TRBV11-2,.,.,TGTGCCAGCAGATCGAACCTACAGGGGACCCAGTACTTC,CASRSNLQGTQYF
TRBJ2-1,TRBV11-2,TRBD1,.,TGTGCCAGCAGCCAGGCCTGGGCAGGGGGATCGAATGAGCAGTTCTTC,CASSQAWAGGSNEQFF
TRBJ1-1,TRBV5-1,.,.,TGCGCCAACTCCGATGGGCCGCCCGGGGCTAATGAAGCTTTCTTT,CANSDGPPGANEAFF
TRBJ2-2,TRBV9,.,few,TGTGCCAGCAGCGTAGGAAGTGGGGCTACCGGGGAGCTGTTTTTT,CASSVGSGATGELFF
TRBJ2-7,TRBV9,TRBD1,few,TGTGCCAGCAGCGTAGAGGAAGGGGGGACAGGGGTCCCCTACGAGCAGTACTTC,CASSVEEGGTGVPYEQYF
TRBJ1-6,TRBV6-5,.,.,TGTGCCAGCAGTCCTGGGAGCTCCTATAATTCACCCCTCCACTTT,CASSPGSSYNSPLHF
TRBJ2-7,TRBV30,.,few,TGTGCCTTAATAGACTCCAAGGTGGGGAACGAGCAGTACTTC,CALIDSKVGNEQYF
TRBJ1-5,TRBV9,TRBD1,.,TGTGCCAGCAGCGCCCAGGGGGTAGGGCAGCCCCAGCATTTT,CASSAQGVGQPQHF
TRBJ2-3,TRBV9,.,few,TGTGCCAGCAGCGTAGAAGGAGATACGCAGTATTTT,CASSVEGDTQYF
TRBJ2-7,TRBV2,TRBD1,.,TGTGCCAGCATATCGGACAGGGGCTACGAGCAGTACTTC,CASISDRGYEQYF
TRBJ2-7,TRBV6-1,.,.,TGTGCCAGCAGTGTACAGGTCTCCTACGAGCAGTACTTC,CASSVQVSYEQYF
TRBJ1-1,TRBV19,TRBD1,.,TGTGCCAGTAGTATTGGGACAGACATGAACACTGAAGCTTTCTTT,CASSIGTDMNTEAFF
TRBJ2-5,TRBV9,.,few,TGTGCCAGCAGCCCCCAGGGGGAGACCCAGTACTTC,CASSPQGETQYF
TRBJ2-3,TRBV7-9,.,few,TGTGCCAGCAGCTGGGTTGCAGATACGCAGTATTTT,CASSWVADTQYF
TRBJ1-3,TRBV15,.,.,TGTGCCACCAGCAGAGATGCCGATAGGCTAGGGGCTGGAAACACCATATATTTT,CATSRDADRLGAGNTIYF
TRBJ1-5,TRBV23-1,TRBD1,.,TGCGCCAGCAGTCAATCCCGGGACAGGTGGGGGGCATCGACCCAGCATTTT,CASSQSRDRWGASTQHF
TRBJ2-1,TRBV7-6,TRBD1,.,TGTGCCAGCAGCTTAACAGGGGGGACCTACAATGAGCAGTTCTTC,CASSLTGGTYNEQFF
TRBJ1-6,TRBV7-9,.,few,TGTGCCAGCAGCCCCGCGGGCAGGGTGGTTTCACCCCTCCACTTT,CASSPAGRVVSPLHF
TRBJ2-5,TRBV5-1,.,.,TGCGCCAGCAGCCGACAGGTCCAAGAGACCCAGTACTTC,CASSRQVQETQYF
TRBJ1-1,TRBV23-1,.,few,TGCGCCAGCAGTCGGGCCCGGCCAGGCTTCTTT,CASSRARPGFF
TRBJ1-1,TRBV19,.,.,TGTGCCAGTAGTAGGGTCGGGAACACTGAAGCTTTCTTT,CASSRVGNTEAFF
TRBJ2-7,TRBV29-1,.,.,TGCAGCGTGGACGACAGTCCAAATAAGAAGCAGTACTTC,CSVDDSPNKKQYF
TRBJ2-2,TRBV9,.,few,TGTGCCAGCAGCGTAGTAGGCACTACCGGGGAGCTGTTTTTT,CASSVVGTTGELFF
TRBJ1-1,TRBV5-1,TRBD1,.,TGCGCCAGCAGCCCGGGACAGACGAACACTGAAGCTTTCTTT,CASSPGQTNTEAFF
TRBJ1-1,TRBV7-8,.,.,TGTGCCAGCAGGAGGCATAACACTGAAGCTTTCTTT,CASRRHNTEAFF
TRBJ2-3,TRBV6-6,.,few,TGTGCCAGCACCCCGTTGGGGGGATACACAGATACGCAGTATTTT,CASTPLGGYTDTQYF
TRBJ2-7,TRBV29-1,.,few,TGCAGCGTTGCTACCGGGGGCGAGCAGTACTTC,CSVATGGEQYF
TRBJ2-2,TRBV7-3,.,.,TGTGCCAGCAGCCTAACTAACCCAGCGAACACCGGGGAGCTGTTTTTT,CASSLTNPANTGELFF
TRBJ1-5,TRBV7-2,TRBD1,.,TGTGCCAGCAGCCCGAGGACAGGCCTAGGGGATCAGCCCCAGCATTTT,CASSPRTGLGDQPQHF
TRBJ2-1,TRBV28,TRBD2,few,TGTGCCAGCATCACAGCGGGGGCCAGCTCCTACAATGAGCAGTTCTTC,CASITAGASSYNEQFF
TRBJ2-3,TRBV11-2,TRBD1,few,TGTGCCAGCAGCTTAGAAGGGACAGGGGGCTTTGGCACAGATACGCAGTATTTT,CASSLEGTGGFGTDTQYF
TRBJ1-4,TRBV7-2,.,.,TGTGCCAGCAGCTTAATAGCAGGGCAGGGCGAAAAACTGTTTTTT,CASSLIAGQGEKLFF
TRBJ2-4,TRBV11-3,.,few,TGTGCCAGCAGCCACGACAGGAGGGCTGACATTCAGTACTTC,CASSHDRRADIQYF
TRBJ1-2,TRBV6-5,TRBD1,.,TGTGCCAGCAGCCGACAGGGCAACTATGGCTACACCTTC,CASSRQGNYGYTF